The 13 T cell receptor beta chains reported below all come from one sample, sequenced in a study of shared clonotypes between healthy human individuals (TCRdb year 2020). CD8 naive samples were obtained by positive selection for CCR7 among CD45RO-negative cells, yielding a CD45RA+CCR7+ population from which TemRA cells were excluded. Receptors were amplified or captured by the immunoSEQ multiplex PCR assay. TCRdb took this table from immuneACCESS and kept in-frame rearrangements with V and J called. Such tables lack part of the clones; where checked against another copy, unresolved V genes explain under half of the gap, and the rest is unexplained. Recorded for this sample are about 580,000 clones; roughly 98% of them occurred a single time. Together, the top ten hold 0.25% to 0.35% of the sample. The sequenced sample was naive CD8+ T cells sorted from blood. According to the study, the label for this sample's cell subset or site signals: CD45RA+CCR7+. These receptors originate from a young man in good health.

The V call is TRBV30, the J call TRBJ2-5, with D perhaps matching TRBD1 or TRBD2 (7 bases each). This CDR3 contains 14 residues. V was cut by 5 bases and J by 4 bases, with 17 bases left in between. Looked up from germline, CDR1 is GTSNPN and CDR2 is SVGIG (reference sequence). This CDR3 is CAWGDREGPETQYF. The CDR3 nucleotides read TGTGCCTGGGGCGACAGGGAGGGCCCAGAGACCCAGTACTTC.

The gene calls are TRBV9 and TRBJ2-3, with 11 bases matching TRBD2. J lost 2 bases, V lost 3 bases, and 8 bases had no gene match. The CDR3 runs to 17 residues. Germline V gives CDR1 SGDLS, CDR2 YYNGEE. The CDR3, as DNA: TGTGCCAGCAGCGCCCGACTAGCGGGGCGACACACAGATACGCAGTATTTT. As protein: CASSARLAGRHTDTQYF.

The J gene is TRBJ2-2, the V gene TRBV28; D unresolved. Germline V CDR1 and CDR2: MDHEN, SYDVKM. This CDR3 is 14 amino acids long. V shed 4 bases and J shed 2 bases, with 8 bases lying between them. The CDR3 DNA is TGTGCCAGCAGTTGGGTTCCTAACACCGGGGAGCTGTTTTTT. It yields the protein CASSWVPNTGELFF.

The chain recombines TRBV7-9 with TRBJ2-4; 7 bases fit TRBD1. The CDR3 is 14 amino acids. The germline CDR1 and CDR2 sequences are SEHNR and FQNEAQ (reference sequence). The V segment lost 5 bases and the J segment 11 bases; nucleotides outside the gene matches: 12. The CDR3 sequence: CASSPPGTEAFQYF. The CDR3 nucleotides read TGTGCCAGCAGCCCGCCCGGGACAGAGGCGTTTCAGTACTTC.

The V and J genes are TRBV7-8 and TRBJ2-3; perhaps TRBD1 as D (6 bases). Trimming took off 5 bases at V and 3 bases at J, with 15 bases between the two ends. Germline CDR1 and CDR2: SGHVS and FQNEAQ. CDR3 length: 15 amino acids. The CDR3 sequence is CASSPGTGKTDTQYF. The CDR3 bases are TGTGCCAGCAGCCCTGGCACAGGGAAAACAGATACGCAGTATTTT.

The chain joins TRBV27 to TRBJ1-3; D not resolved. Between the trimmed V and J ends, which lost 8 bases and 0 bases, there was a span of 11 bases. CDR3 length equals 14 residues. Germline V gene data show CDR1 as MNHEY and CDR2 as SMNVEV (reference sequence). The CDR3 DNA is TGTGCCAGCGGCGGCTGGGGCTCTGGAAACACCATATATTTT. This encodes CASGGWGSGNTIYF.

The rearrangement uses TRBV15 and TRBJ2-7; tentatively, D is TRBD1 (5 bases). The CDR3 sequence is 13 residues long. Germline V gene data show CDR1 as LNHNV and CDR2 as YYDKDF (reference sequence). Deletions cut 0 bases from V and 11 bases from J, with 14 bases between. The CDR3, as DNA: TGTGCCACCAGCAGAGATGTGGGGCAATGGGAGTACTTC. Its protein product is CATSRDVGQWEYF.

The chain has TRBV18 and TRBJ2-3; 10 bases match TRBD1. V shed 2 bases, J shed 2 bases, and the junction held 4 bases outside the gene matches. This CDR3 spans 16 amino acids. Per germline, CDR1 KGHSH and CDR2 LQKENI. This CDR3 is CASSPTGTGATDTQYF. CDR3 nucleotides: TGTGCCAGCTCACCAACCGGGACAGGGGCCACAGATACGCAGTATTTT.

V and J are TRBV18 and TRBJ2-1; TRBD2 is a possible D gene (5 bases). The CDR3 length is 15 residues. Germline V gives CDR1 KGHSH, CDR2 LQKENI. V was cut by 4 bases and J by 4 bases, with 14 bases left in between. CDR3 protein: CASSLAGPQYNEQFF. The CDR3 DNA sequence: TGTGCCAGCTCACTTGCGGGCCCTCAATACAATGAGCAGTTCTTC. The complete variable domain, with remaining parts taken from reference TRBV18 and TRBJ2-1, reads NAGVMQNPRHLVRRRGQEARLRCSPMKGHSHVYWYRQLPEEGLKFMVYLQKENIIDESGMPKERFSAEFPKEGPSILRIQQVVRGDSAAYFCASSLAGPQYNEQFFGPGTRLTVL.

The rearrangement links TRBV9 to TRBJ1-5; D call uncertain. V was cut by 3 bases and J by 3 bases, with 10 bases left in between. Germline CDR1 reads SGDLS; CDR2 reads YYNGEE. The CDR3 covers 14 residues. The CDR3 region is CASSGTADNQPQHF. The DNA for the CDR3 is TGTGCCAGCAGCGGGACGGCTGACAATCAGCCCCAGCATTTT. Full variable domain (rest looked up from reference TRBV9 and TRBJ1-5): DSGVTQTPKHLITATGQRVTLRCSPRSGDLSVYWYQQSLDQGLQFLIQYYNGEERAKGNILERFSAQQFPDLHSELNLSSLELGDSALYFCASSGTADNQPQHFGDGTRLSIL.

The rearrangement links TRBV29-1 to TRBJ2-2, with D unresolved. In germline, CDR1 is SQVTM, CDR2 ANQGSEA. The CDR3 covers 16 residues. V lost 2 bases and J lost 0, with 13 bases in between. DNA for the CDR3: TGCAGCGTTGAATTTCCCGAATCCGCGAACACCGGGGAGCTGTTTTTT. Its protein product is CSVEFPESANTGELFF.

The V and J genes are TRBV28 and TRBJ2-7; 12 nucleotides align to TRBD1. Germline V gene lookup returns CDR1 MDHEN and CDR2 SYDVKM. J gave up 5 bases and V 4 bases, and 6 bases lay outside the gene matches. The CDR3 covers 15 residues. CDR3 residues: CASSWTGTGGNEQYF. The CDR3 DNA reads TGTGCCAGCAGTTGGACCGGGACAGGGGGCAACGAGCAGTACTTC.

The chain is built from TRBV5-1 and TRBJ2-7; D unclear. Germline CDR1 and CDR2: SGHRS and YFSETQ. This CDR3 is built from 15 residues. V was pared by 0 bases and J by 3 bases, with 13 bases between. This chain's CDR3 is CASSLAGSGIYEQYF. The CDR3 coding sequence is TGCGCCAGCAGCTTGGCAGGTTCTGGGATCTACGAGCAGTACTTC.